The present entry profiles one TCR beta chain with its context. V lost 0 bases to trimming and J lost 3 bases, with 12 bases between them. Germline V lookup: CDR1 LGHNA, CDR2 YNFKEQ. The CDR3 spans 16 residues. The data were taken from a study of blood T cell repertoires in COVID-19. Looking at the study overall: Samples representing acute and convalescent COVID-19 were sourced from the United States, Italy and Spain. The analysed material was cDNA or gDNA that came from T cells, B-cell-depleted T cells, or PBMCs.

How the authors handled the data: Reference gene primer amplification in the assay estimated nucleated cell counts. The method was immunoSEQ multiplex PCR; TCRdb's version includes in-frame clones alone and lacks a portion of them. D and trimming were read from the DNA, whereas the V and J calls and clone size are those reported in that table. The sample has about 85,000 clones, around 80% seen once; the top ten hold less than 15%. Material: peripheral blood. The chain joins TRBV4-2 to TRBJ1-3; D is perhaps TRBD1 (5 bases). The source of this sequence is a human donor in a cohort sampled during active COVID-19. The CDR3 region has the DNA TGTGCCAGCAGCCAAGAAACAGGCTCGAGTGGAAACACCATATATTTT. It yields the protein CASSQETGSSGNTIYF.